This T cell receptor beta chain was retrieved from a study of T cell responses to AZD1222 COVID-19 vaccine. Study findings and constraints: Clonal diversity may have been underestimated in mostly white British donors. Targets within unmutated variant regions were reportedly found for nearly half of spike-specific TCRs. Samples come after the peak T cell response, not at day 14.

Germline assignment: CDR1 MNHEY and CDR2 SVGAGI. Trimming at V came to 6 bases and at J to 4 bases, leaving 8 bases not matched to a gene. The CDR3 is 14 residues long. TCRdb keeps only in-frame clones here, not all; method: immunoSEQ multiplex PCR. The sample lists 100,000 to 130,000 clones, 80% to 95% occurring once. Details on this clone: As yet, its antigen is unknown.

The TCR was taken from an adult who received the AZD1222 COVID-19 vaccine. The V and J genes are TRBV6-5 and TRBJ1-2, with TRBD1 matching over 7 bases. The sequences come from peripheral blood, collected 28 days after the second AZD1222 dose. The CDR3 DNA follows: TGTGCCAGCAGCGCAGACAGGGCACTCTATGGCTACACCTTC. The encoded protein is CASSADRALYGYTF.